This TCR beta chain was retrieved from a study of STAT5B mutations in CD4+ large granular lymphocyte leukemia. TCRdb's table, derived via immunoSEQ multiplex PCR, lists solely in-frame clones and lacks some. The repertoire includes 40,000 to 50,000 clones, 84% of them detected once, and 0.35% to 0.4% sits in the top ten. The CDR3 is made up of 14 amino acids. V gave up 0 bases and J gave up 7 bases, with 10 bases separating them. CDR1 MNHEY and CDR2 SVGAGI come from the germline V gene. Sequencing was done on a sample of CD4+ T cells from blood buffy coats. The chain joins TRBV6-5 to TRBJ2-4; TRBD1 is a possible D gene (6 bases). The TCR sequence derives from a human donor in good health. CDR3 sequence: CASSYSGTSNIQYF. CDR3 DNA sequence: TGTGCCAGCAGTTACTCAGGGACATCCAACATTCAGTACTTC.